The 26 T cell receptor beta chains in this list originate from one sample, sequenced in a study of shared clonotypes between healthy human individuals. Produced via immunoSEQ multiplex PCR; TCRdb's table is partial and in-frame only. Among under 750,000 clones, around 77% were seen once, and the ten largest hold less than 2%. Input material: memory CD4+ T cells sorted from blood. Subset noted: CD45RA-negative fraction. The receptors originated from a woman aged 25 to 45 in good health.

The chain has TRBV20-1 and TRBJ2-5; D remains unclear. The J call is uncertain, as TRBJ2-7 better fits the DNA end. The CDR3 spans 11 residues. Germline CDR1 reads DFQATT; CDR2 reads SNEGSKA (reference sequence). The CDR3 sequence is CSATPSYEQYF. CDR3 in DNA: TGCAGTGCTACACCGTCCTACGAGCAGTACTTC.

A note on this clone: This could be a read error, since a much larger clone is one nucleotide away. Other DNA sequences in the sample encode the same CDR3. The CDR3 DNA sequence: TGTGCCAGCAGTTTTTCCCAAGGTCCCTACGAGCAGTACTTC. It codes for CASSFSQGPYEQYF. The chain couples TRBV27 to TRBJ2-7; the D is unclear. Trimming removed 3 bases at V and 2 bases at J, with 11 bases between. Germline V gene sequence: CDR1 MNHEY, CDR2 SMNVEV (reference sequence). The CDR3 is 14 residues long.

This clone showed up just a few times. This sample also contains other DNA sequences that code for the same CDR3. The chain has TRBV11-2 and TRBJ2-3, with unresolved D. With 5 bases removed from V and 6 bases from J, the gap between germline ends came to 9 bases. CDR1 is SGHAT, CDR2 FQNNGV, per germline. There are 12 residues in the CDR3. In DNA form, the CDR3 reads TGTGCCAGCAGCCGAGAGGCGGATACGCAGTATTTT. This translates into CASSREADTQYF.

J is TRBJ1-1 and V is TRBV29-1, with a weak D call TRBD1 (5 bases). The CDR3 totals 13 residues. Between the trimmed V and J ends, which lost 6 bases and 3 bases, there was a span of 14 bases. Looked up from germline, CDR1 is SQVTM and CDR2 is ANQGSEA. The CDR3 spells CSVQEAGYTEAFF. The CDR3 region has the DNA TGCAGCGTCCAAGAGGCAGGGTACACTGAAGCTTTCTTT.

This chain joins TRBV19 and TRBJ1-2, with TRBD1 identical over 8 bases. V dropped 7 bases and J dropped 8; count of bases not matched to a gene: 9. The CDR3 runs 13 residues. Germline V CDR1 and CDR2: LNHDA, SQIVND (reference sequence). This chain's CDR3 is CASKTGALGGYTF. For the CDR3, the DNA is TGTGCCAGTAAGACAGGGGCCTTAGGCGGCTACACCTTC.

The rearrangement uses TRBV29-1 and TRBJ1-6; D gene uncertain. Germline loops: CDR1 SQVTM, CDR2 ANQGSEA. This CDR3 region has 10 residues. The V gene lost 6 bases and the J gene lost 10 bases, with 7 bases spanning the gap. CDR3 nucleotide sequence: TGCAGCGTCCGATGGTCACCCCTCCACTTT. Protein: CSVRWSPLHF.

This clone has more than one count but fewer than ten. The chain couples TRBV10-1 to TRBJ1-5; D is perhaps TRBD1 (6 bases). The germline gives CDR1 WNHNN, CDR2 SYGVQD (reference sequence). V lost 8 bases to trimming and J lost 6 bases, with 17 bases between them. The CDR3 is 14 residues long. CDR3 nucleotides: TGCGCCAGCGTTCTCTTGGGGGGCCGTCAGCCCCAGCATTTT. It yields the protein CASVLLGGRQPQHF.

Remarks on this clone: One end of the junction is discordant with germline, which a read error may explain. Here the CDR3 DNA reads TGTGCCAGCAGCGGACAACGGGACACTGAAGCTTCCTTT. Its protein product is CASSGQRDTEASF. The gene calls are TRBV7-9 and TRBJ1-1; possibly TRBD1 for D (6 bases). In germline, CDR1 is SEHNR, CDR2 FQNEAQ (reference sequence). This CDR3 has 13 amino acids.

With respect to this clone: This same CDR3 is encoded by further DNA sequences in the sample. V is TRBV30 and J is TRBJ1-3, with unresolved D. Germline V gene sequence: CDR1 GTSNPN, CDR2 SVGIG (reference sequence). V lost 0 bases to trimming and J lost 2 bases, with 8 bases between them. The CDR3 has 14 residues. CDR3 sequence (DNA): TGTGCCTGGAGTGTAGGAGGGACTGGAAACACCATATATTTT. Translating it yields CAWSVGGTGNTIYF.

J is TRBJ2-1 and V is TRBV29-1; D may be TRBD2 (5 bases). The CDR3 runs 14 residues. CDR1 is SQVTM, CDR2 ANQGSEA, per germline. CDR3 nucleotide sequence: TGCGGAGTCGCCAAACCGGGATCCTACAATGAGCAGTTCTTC. It specifies CGVAKPGSYNEQFF.

The chain joins TRBV11-2 to TRBJ2-2; possible D gene TRBD1, 5 bases. Germline lookup yields CDR1 SGHAT and CDR2 FQNNGV. V lost 6 bases, J lost 1 base, and 15 bases lay in between. The CDR3 runs 16 residues. In nucleotides, the CDR3 is TGTGCCAGCAGGCCGACCAACAGGATGAACACCGGGGAGCTGTTTTTT. Protein: CASRPTNRMNTGELFF.

The chain joins TRBV6-1 to TRBJ2-7; maybe TRBD1 (8 bases). Germline V gene data show CDR1 as MNHNS and CDR2 as SASEGT. The CDR3 is made up of 15 amino acids. The germline V and J ends were trimmed by 10 bases and 0 bases, with 19 bases remaining between them. The CDR3 sequence is CANSPAGQVSYEQYF. The CDR3 nucleotides read TGTGCCAACAGCCCAGCGGGACAGGTCTCCTACGAGCAGTACTTC.

This clone was detected only once. V usage is TRBV27 and J usage is TRBJ2-1; D is ambiguous. V shed 7 bases and J shed 6 bases, with 7 bases lying between them. The CDR3 is 11 residues long. From germline, CDR1 is MNHEY and CDR2 SMNVEV (reference sequence). The CDR3 loop is CASTKSNEQFF. CDR3 DNA sequence: TGTGCCAGCACGAAGAGCAATGAGCAGTTCTTC.

The chain links TRBV5-1 to TRBJ2-1, with TRBD2 matching over 9 bases. The germline gives CDR1 SGHRS, CDR2 YFSETQ. The CDR3 has 15 residues. The trim removed 1 base at V and 5 bases at J, leaving 4 bases unmatched. Here the CDR3 reads CASSLSSSGDNEQFF. CDR3 in DNA: TGCGCCAGCAGCTTGTCGTCTAGCGGGGACAATGAGCAGTTCTTC.

A word on this clone: At the DNA level, this CDR3 is encoded by other sequences in the same sample as well. The rearrangement links TRBV27 to TRBJ2-7; 9 bases are shared with TRBD1. The CDR3 covers 15 residues. Germline CDR1 reads MNHEY; CDR2 reads SMNVEV (reference sequence). J lost 0 bases, V lost 5 bases, and 5 bases had no gene match. CDR3 amino acids: CASSRQTGGSYEQYF. The CDR3 nucleotides are TGTGCCAGCAGTAGGCAGACAGGGGGCTCCTACGAGCAGTACTTC.

The genes are TRBV11-2 and TRBJ1-3; no firm D call. This CDR3 has 14 residues. The germline V gene has CDR1 SGHAT and CDR2 FQNNGV. V was cut by 1 base and J by 3 bases, with 7 bases left in between. CDR3 protein: CASSLGSFGNTIYF. The CDR3 DNA follows: TGTGCCAGCAGCTTAGGGAGCTTTGGAAACACCATATATTTT.

This rearrangement joins TRBV29-1 to TRBJ1-4; 12 bases are a match to TRBD1. The V segment lost 5 bases and the J segment 7 bases; nucleotides outside the gene matches: 2. CDR1 and CDR2 (germline): SQVTM, ANQGSEA. The CDR3 covers 13 residues. CDR3 in DNA: TGCAGCGTTTGGGACAGGGGGCGTGAAAAACTGTTTTTT. This encodes CSVWDRGREKLFF. Filled out from reference TRBV29-1 and TRBJ1-4, the complete variable domain reads SAVISQKPSRDICQRGTSLTIQCQVDSQVTMMFWYRQQPGQSLTLIATANQGSEATYESGFVIDKFPISRPNLTFSTLTVSNMSPEDSSIYLCSVWDRGREKLFFGSGTQLSVL.

The chain joins TRBV28 to TRBJ2-7; D ambiguous. Trimming removed 7 bases at V and 3 bases at J, with 19 bases between. The CDR3 is 15 amino acids. Germline CDR1 MDHEN, CDR2 SYDVKM. The CDR3 reads CASMGASTKGYEQYF. The CDR3 DNA is TGTGCCAGCATGGGTGCATCAACCAAAGGCTACGAGCAGTACTTC.

The chain has TRBV4-1 and TRBJ1-5; 8 bases map to TRBD1. There are 21 residues in the CDR3. V lost 2 bases to trimming and J lost 0 bases; unmatched junction nucleotides: 18. The germline CDR1 and CDR2 sequences are MGHRA and YSYEKL. CDR3: CASSQHYLGQGGHYSNQPQHF. DNA of the CDR3: TGCGCCAGCAGCCAACATTATCTTGGACAGGGAGGCCATTATAGCAATCAGCCCCAGCATTTT.

This chain joins TRBV5-1 and TRBJ2-2, with TRBD1 matching 8 bases. Trimming took 4 bases from V and 5 from J; bases not matched to a gene: 7. This CDR3 is built from 15 residues. Looked up from germline, CDR1 is SGHRS and CDR2 is YFSETQ. The CDR3 region has the DNA TGCGCCAGCAGCCAGGGGACAGGAGGAACCGGGGAGCTGTTTTTT. It is translated as CASSQGTGGTGELFF.

The chain is built from TRBV5-1 and TRBJ2-3, with TRBD2 matching 14 bases. The CDR3 covers 15 residues. V lost 5 bases to trimming and J lost 8 bases; unmatched junction nucleotides: 7. Germline values: CDR1 SGHRS, CDR2 YFSETQ. The CDR3, as DNA: TGCGCCAGCAGAGTGACTAGCGGGAGGGTCGGTACGCAGTATTTT. Protein: CASRVTSGRVGTQYF.

This clone was observed a single time. The chain couples TRBV19 to TRBJ1-5; no definite D call. The CDR3 totals 14 residues. CDR1 is LNHDA and CDR2 is SQIVND in the germline V gene (reference sequence). Between the trimmed V and J ends, which lost 0 bases and 5 bases, there was a span of 8 bases. CDR3 amino acids: CASSIEGVYQPQHF. DNA for the CDR3: TGTGCCAGTAGTATAGAAGGAGTCTATCAGCCCCAGCATTTT.

The J gene is TRBJ2-3, the V gene TRBV10-2; 13 nucleotides match TRBD2. With V trimmed by 9 bases and J by 2 bases, 5 bases remained unmatched. Germline-derived CDR1 and CDR2 are WSHSY and SAAADI. There are 15 residues in the CDR3. DNA for the CDR3: TGCGCCAGTCGGACTAGCGGGGGATTCACAGATACGCAGTATTTT. Protein: CASRTSGGFTDTQYF.

This sequence joins TRBV7-2 and TRBJ2-3, with 9 bases identical to TRBD2. After removal of 0 bases from V and 4 bases from J, the junction contained 8 bases not matched to a gene. The CDR3 consists of 17 residues. Germline lookup yields CDR1 SGHTA and CDR2 FQGNSA. CDR3: CASSLASGLAFSDTQYF. The CDR3 coding sequence is TGTGCCAGCAGCTTAGCCTCCGGACTAGCGTTTTCAGATACGCAGTATTTT.

Remarks on this clone: Distinct nucleotide sequences in the sample also encode this CDR3. CDR3 coding DNA: TGTGCCAGCTCGCTCCTACCGGGGGATACGCAGTATTTT. It translates to CASSLLPGDTQYF. The chain uses TRBV18 and TRBJ2-3; TRBD2 might be the D (5 bases). CDR1 and CDR2 from the germline V gene are KGHSH and LQKENI. The CDR3 loop spans 13 amino acids. V shed 6 bases and J shed 6 bases, with 13 bases lying between them.

This clone was seen at least ten times. The same CDR3 is also encoded by other DNA sequences in this sample. V is TRBV5-1 and J is TRBJ1-4; 9 bases match TRBD1. The CDR3 is 15 amino acids. CDR1 SGHRS and CDR2 YFSETQ come from the germline V gene. The V segment lost 0 bases and the J segment 5 bases; nucleotides outside the gene matches: 2. The CDR3 spells CASSLGDRDNEKLFF. CDR3 bases: TGCGCCAGCAGCTTGGGGGACAGGGACAATGAAAAACTGTTTTTT.